One sample yielded the 14 T cell receptor beta chains listed below, sequenced in a study of T cells after yellow fever vaccination. TCRdb re-derived calls from the 5' RACE reads in MiXCR, one entry per CDR3 protein. The table lists some 120,000 distinct CDR3 sequences, 6% to 8% of them singletons, with just under 2.5% in the top ten. The specimen comprised CD4+ T cells sorted from PBMCs, sampled roughly 10 days after the first yellow fever vaccination. These receptors all come from a man younger than 35 who received the YFV17D yellow fever vaccine.

This clonotype was detected many times. Here the CDR3 reads CSASQGNEQYV. The CDR3 DNA follows: TGCAGTGCTTCACAGGGTAACGAGCAGTACGTC. The chain uses TRBV20-1 and TRBJ2-7, with D perhaps TRBD1 (6 bases). The CDR3 is 11 amino acids. The germline gives CDR1 DFQATT, CDR2 SNEGSKA (reference sequence). The V end was cut by 5 bases, the J end by 5 bases, with 10 bases between.

This clonotype was seen repeatedly, ten times or more. J is TRBJ1-5 and V is TRBV15; unclear D gene. The V and J ends lost 8 bases and 0 bases respectively, with 8 bases between them. There are 13 residues in the CDR3. CDR1 and CDR2 from the germline V gene are LNHNV and YYDKDF (reference sequence). For the CDR3, the DNA is TGTGCCACCGACTCGAATAGCAATCAGCCCCAGCATTTT. Its translation: CATDSNSNQPQHF.

This clonotype was detected only a few times. The chain couples TRBV9 to TRBJ2-2; D remains unclear. The germline V and J ends were trimmed by 0 bases and 3 bases, with 3 bases remaining between them. This CDR3 is 13 amino acids long. The germline gives CDR1 SGDLS, CDR2 YYNGEE. CDR3 loop: CASSVAHTGELFF. DNA of the CDR3: TGTGCCAGCAGCGTAGCCCACACCGGGGAGCTGTTTTTT.

This clonotype was counted many times. V usage is TRBV5-1 and J usage is TRBJ2-2, with D perhaps matching TRBD1 (6 bases). Trimming pared 4 bases from V and 1 base from J, leaving 14 bases between. The CDR3 is made up of 16 amino acids. Germline V gives CDR1 SGHRS, CDR2 YFSETQ. The CDR3 here is CASSPPGTLNTGELFF. DNA for the CDR3: TGCGCCAGCAGCCCACCCGGGACACTGAACACCGGGGAGCTGTTTTTT. Looking up the rest from reference TRBV5-1 and TRBJ2-2 gives the full variable domain: KAGVTQTPRYLIKTRGQQVTLSCSPISGHRSVSWYQQTPGQGLQFLFEYFSETQRNKGNFPGRFSGRQFSNSRSEMNVSTLELGDSALYLCASSPPGTLNTGELFFGEGSRLTVL.

Many counts were recorded for this clonotype. V usage is TRBV20-1 and J usage is TRBJ2-7; 10 bases are a match to TRBD2. The CDR3 is 12 residues long. Germline trimming cut 4 bases from V and 4 bases from J; bases unmatched to any gene: 1. Germline V lookup: CDR1 DFQATT, CDR2 SNEGSKA (reference sequence). The CDR3 sequence: CSATSGSYEQYF. CDR3 nucleotide sequence: TGCAGTGCTACTAGCGGGAGTTACGAGCAGTACTTC.

This clonotype was seen many times. The rearrangement uses TRBV20-1 and TRBJ2-3; 10 bases are a match to TRBD2. Trimming took 1 base from V and 4 from J; bases not matched to a gene: 5. Germline V lookup: CDR1 DFQATT, CDR2 SNEGSKA (reference sequence). The CDR3 is 15 amino acids. This CDR3 is CSARAWTSGADTQYF. DNA for the CDR3: TGCAGTGCTAGAGCCTGGACTAGCGGTGCAGATACGCAGTATTTT.

This clonotype has only a few counts. V gene TRBV5-1 combines with J gene TRBJ2-1, with 9 bases fitting TRBD2. This CDR3 spans 16 amino acids. V trimming: 2 bases; J trimming: 7 bases; junction bases outside the gene matches: 10. Germline V lookup: CDR1 SGHRS, CDR2 YFSETQ. The CDR3, as DNA: TGCGCCAGCAGCTTACCGCGGGGGGGCCTTCAAAATGAGCAGTTCTTC. Its protein is CASSLPRGGLQNEQFF. Full variable domain (rest looked up from reference TRBV5-1 and TRBJ2-1): KAGVTQTPRYLIKTRGQQVTLSCSPISGHRSVSWYQQTPGQGLQFLFEYFSETQRNKGNFPGRFSGRQFSNSRSEMNVSTLELGDSALYLCASSLPRGGLQNEQFFGPGTRLTVL.

The sample holds many counts of this clonotype. The genes are TRBV5-6 and TRBJ2-1; 9 bases match TRBD1. Per germline, CDR1 SGHDT and CDR2 YYEEEE. With V trimmed by 0 bases and J by 8 bases, 0 bases remained unmatched. The CDR3 extends over 13 amino acids. The CDR3 is CASSLDRGHEQFF. CDR3 bases: TGTGCCAGCAGCTTGGACAGGGGGCATGAGCAGTTCTTC.

Ten or more counts support this clonotype. The CDR3 coding sequence is TGCGCCAGCAGCCCGGACCCGAACACAGAGACCCAGTACTTC. Its protein is CASSPDPNTETQYF. The chain recombines TRBV5-1 with TRBJ2-5; D is undetermined. V was shortened by 4 bases and J by 4 bases, with 14 bases between the two germline ends. The germline gives CDR1 SGHRS, CDR2 YFSETQ. There are 14 residues in the CDR3.

Details on this clonotype: An end of the junction does not agree with germline; a read error may underlie this. The CDR3 loop reads CAWNVGGNTMYF. CDR3 in DNA: TGTGCCTGGAATGTGGGTGGAAACACCATGTATTTT. V is TRBV30 and J is TRBJ1-3; unclear D gene. Looked up from germline, CDR1 is GTSNPN and CDR2 is SVGIG (reference sequence). This CDR3 region has 12 residues.

This chain connects TRBV5-6 to TRBJ2-7; 12 bases are a match to TRBD2. Germline V gene lookup returns CDR1 SGHDT and CDR2 YYEEEE. J was trimmed by 4 bases and V by 5 bases; bases with no gene match: 13. This CDR3 is built from 17 residues. The CDR3 sequence is CASRLTSGGPGKYEQYV. CDR3 in DNA: TGTGCCAGCAGGTTGACTAGCGGGGGCCCCGGGAAATACGAGCAGTACGTC.

The chain employs TRBV20-1 and TRBJ1-4; D possibly corresponds to TRBD1 (6 bases). Germline CDR1 is DFQATT and CDR2 is SNEGSKA (reference sequence). The CDR3 totals 11 residues. V lost 5 bases and J lost 5, with 6 bases in between. For the CDR3, the DNA is TGCAGTGCTGGACAGAATGAAAAACTGTTTTTT. This codes for CSAGQNEKLFF.

The chain is built from TRBV6-5 and TRBJ2-7; 11 nucleotides agree with TRBD2. From germline, CDR1 is MNHEY and CDR2 SVGAGI. Trimming removed 4 bases from V and 10 bases from J; junction bases left unmatched: 6. The CDR3 runs 13 residues. The DNA of the CDR3 is TGTGCCAGCAGTTCAAGACTAGCGGGGTTACAGTACGTC. This codes for CASSSRLAGLQYV.

This clonotype was counted ten times or more. This sequence joins TRBV7-2 and TRBJ2-1; tentatively, D is TRBD1 (6 bases). This CDR3 spans 14 amino acids. V lost 1 base, J lost 9 bases, and 13 bases lay in between. Germline V CDR1 and CDR2: SGHTA, FQGNSA. This chain's CDR3 is CASSLVIQGGEQFF. As DNA, the CDR3 is TGTGCCAGCAGCTTAGTTATACAGGGTGGTGAGCAGTTCTTC.